The clone carrying this T cell receptor (beta chain) was detected ten times or more. Its antigen is still unknown. This record belongs to a study of metastatic and nonmetastatic thyroid tumors. There are 17 residues in the CDR3. The V gene's germline CDR1 is MGHRA and CDR2 YSYEKL. V shed 0 bases, J shed 6 bases, and the junction held 10 bases outside the gene matches. All patients were untreated before thyroid surgery. Findings of the study overall: Significantly higher TCR beta diversity was reportedly seen in malignant thyroid tumors than benign nodules, in blood and tumor.

TCRdb redid the clone calls on the PCR reads using MiXCR. The repertoire has 33,000 or so clones, approximately 8% of them found once; the top ten carry just under 45%. The rearrangement joins TRBV4-1 to TRBJ1-5, with TRBD1 identical over 8 bases. The sequencing input was blood. The clonotype originates from a female donor with papillary thyroid cancer or a benign thyroid nodule (not recorded which). Some clones in this sample may be carry-over from other donors' samples. The CDR3 region is CASSQEARAGGSQPQHF. The CDR3 bases are TGCGCCAGCAGCCAAGAGGCTAGGGCAGGGGGCAGTCAGCCCCAGCATTTT.